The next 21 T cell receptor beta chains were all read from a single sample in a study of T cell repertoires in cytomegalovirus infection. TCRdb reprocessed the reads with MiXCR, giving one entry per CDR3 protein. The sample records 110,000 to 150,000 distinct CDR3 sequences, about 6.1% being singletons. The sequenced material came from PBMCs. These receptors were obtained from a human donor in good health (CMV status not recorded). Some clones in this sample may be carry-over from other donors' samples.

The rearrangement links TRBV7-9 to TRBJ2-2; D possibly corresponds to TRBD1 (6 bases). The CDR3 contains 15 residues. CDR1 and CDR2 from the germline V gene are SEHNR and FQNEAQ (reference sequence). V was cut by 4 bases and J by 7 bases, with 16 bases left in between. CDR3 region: CASSSAATGGGELFF. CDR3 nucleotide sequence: TGTGCCAGCAGCTCTGCCGCGACAGGAGGCGGGGAGCTGTTTTTT.

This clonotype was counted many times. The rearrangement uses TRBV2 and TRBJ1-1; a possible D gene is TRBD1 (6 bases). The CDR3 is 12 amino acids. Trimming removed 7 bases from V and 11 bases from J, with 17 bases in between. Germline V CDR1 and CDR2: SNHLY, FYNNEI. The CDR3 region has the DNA TGTGCCAGCACCACGGGGGCGGGGGAGGCTTTCTTT. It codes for CASTTGAGEAFF.

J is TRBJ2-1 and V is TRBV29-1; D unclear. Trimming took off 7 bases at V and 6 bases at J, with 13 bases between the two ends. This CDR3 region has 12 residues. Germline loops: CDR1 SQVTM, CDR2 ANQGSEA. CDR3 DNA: TGCAGCGGGTCCGAGTTAGGCAATGAGCAGTTCTTC. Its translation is CSGSELGNEQFF.

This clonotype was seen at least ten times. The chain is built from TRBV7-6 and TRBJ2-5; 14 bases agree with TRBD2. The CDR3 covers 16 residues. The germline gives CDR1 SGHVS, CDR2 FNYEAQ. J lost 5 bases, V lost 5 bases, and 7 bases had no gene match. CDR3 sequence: CASSRGTSGSWETQYF. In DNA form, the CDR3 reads TGTGCCAGCAGCAGAGGGACTAGCGGGAGTTGGGAGACCCAGTACTTC.

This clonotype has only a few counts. The CDR3 nucleotides are TGTGCCAGCGCCTCGACAGGGGGCCGGCAGCCCCAGCATTTT. Its translation: CASASTGGRQPQHF. This chain links TRBV6-2 or TRBV6-3 with TRBJ1-5; 10 bases line up with TRBD1. The germline V gene has CDR1 MNHEY and CDR2 SVGEGT. The junction had 8 bases not matched to a gene; V was cut back by 8 bases and J by 7 bases. This CDR3 comprises 14 residues.

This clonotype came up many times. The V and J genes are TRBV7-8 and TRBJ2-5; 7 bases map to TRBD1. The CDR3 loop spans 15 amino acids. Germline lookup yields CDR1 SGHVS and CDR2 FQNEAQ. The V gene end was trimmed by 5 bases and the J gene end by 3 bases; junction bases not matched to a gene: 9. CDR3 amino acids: CASSPDRVPKETQYF. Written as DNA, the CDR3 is TGTGCCAGCAGCCCAGACAGGGTTCCTAAAGAGACCCAGTACTTC. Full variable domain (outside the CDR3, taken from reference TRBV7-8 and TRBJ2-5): GAGVSQSPRYKVAKRGQDVALRCDPISGHVSLFWYQQALGQGPEFLTYFQNEAQLDKSGLPSDRFFAERPEGSVSTLKIQRTQQEDSAVYLCASSPDRVPKETQYFGPGTRLLVL.

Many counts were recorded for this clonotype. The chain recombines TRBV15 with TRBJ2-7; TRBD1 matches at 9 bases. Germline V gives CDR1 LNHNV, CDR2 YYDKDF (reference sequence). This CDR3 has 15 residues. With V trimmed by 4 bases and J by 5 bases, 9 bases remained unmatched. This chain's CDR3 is CATSKSGTGRDEQYF. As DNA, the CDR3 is TGTGCCACCAGCAAATCCGGGACAGGGCGCGACGAGCAGTACTTC.

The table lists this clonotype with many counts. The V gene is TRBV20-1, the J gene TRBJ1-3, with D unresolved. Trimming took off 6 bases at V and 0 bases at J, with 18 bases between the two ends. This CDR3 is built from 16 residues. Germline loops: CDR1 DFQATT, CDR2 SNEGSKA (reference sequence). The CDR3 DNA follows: TGCAGTGCCTCGGATCGCGGTCAGAGCTCTGGAAACACCATATATTTT. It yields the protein CSASDRGQSSGNTIYF.

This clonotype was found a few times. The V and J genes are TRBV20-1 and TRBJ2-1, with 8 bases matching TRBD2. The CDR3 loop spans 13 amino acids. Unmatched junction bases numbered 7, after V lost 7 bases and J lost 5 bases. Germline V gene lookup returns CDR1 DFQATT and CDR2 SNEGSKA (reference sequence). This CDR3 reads CSEVAGRDNEQFF. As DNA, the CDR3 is TGCAGTGAAGTAGCGGGGCGGGACAATGAGCAGTTCTTC.

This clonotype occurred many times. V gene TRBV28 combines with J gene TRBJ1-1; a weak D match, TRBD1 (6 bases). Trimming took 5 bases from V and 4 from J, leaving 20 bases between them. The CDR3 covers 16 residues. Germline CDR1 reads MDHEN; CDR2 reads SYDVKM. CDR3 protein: CASSPMGAPRGTEAFF. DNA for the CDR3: TGTGCCAGCAGTCCGATGGGGGCCCCCAGGGGCACTGAAGCTTTCTTT.

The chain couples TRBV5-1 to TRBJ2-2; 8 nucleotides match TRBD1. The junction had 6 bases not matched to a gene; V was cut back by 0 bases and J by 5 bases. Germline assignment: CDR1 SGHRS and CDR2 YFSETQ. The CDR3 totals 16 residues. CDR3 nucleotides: TGCGCCAGCAGCTTGGATACAGGGGGTAGTACCGGGGAGCTGTTTTTT. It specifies CASSLDTGGSTGELFF. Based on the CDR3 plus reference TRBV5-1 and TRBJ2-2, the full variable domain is KAGVTQTPRYLIKTRGQQVTLSCSPISGHRSVSWYQQTPGQGLQFLFEYFSETQRNKGNFPGRFSGRQFSNSRSEMNVSTLELGDSALYLCASSLDTGGSTGELFFGEGSRLTVL.

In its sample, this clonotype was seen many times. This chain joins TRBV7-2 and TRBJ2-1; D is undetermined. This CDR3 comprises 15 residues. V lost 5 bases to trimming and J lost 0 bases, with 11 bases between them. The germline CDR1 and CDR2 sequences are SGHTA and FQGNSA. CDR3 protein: CASSPQASSYNEQFF. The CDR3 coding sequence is TGTGCCAGCAGCCCTCAAGCAAGCTCCTACAATGAGCAGTTCTTC.

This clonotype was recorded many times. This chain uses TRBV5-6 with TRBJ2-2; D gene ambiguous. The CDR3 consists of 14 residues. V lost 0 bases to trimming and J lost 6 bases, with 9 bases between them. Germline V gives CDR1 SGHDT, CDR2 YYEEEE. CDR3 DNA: TGTGCCAGCAGCTTGGGGGTGCCTGCCGGGGAGCTGTTTTTT. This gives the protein CASSLGVPAGELFF.

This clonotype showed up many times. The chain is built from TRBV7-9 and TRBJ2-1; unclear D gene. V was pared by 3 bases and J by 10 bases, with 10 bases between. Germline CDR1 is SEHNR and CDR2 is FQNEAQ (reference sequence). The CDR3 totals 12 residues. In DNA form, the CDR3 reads TGTGCCAGCAGCTTGGGGAACGGGGAGCAGTTCTTC. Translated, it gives CASSLGNGEQFF.

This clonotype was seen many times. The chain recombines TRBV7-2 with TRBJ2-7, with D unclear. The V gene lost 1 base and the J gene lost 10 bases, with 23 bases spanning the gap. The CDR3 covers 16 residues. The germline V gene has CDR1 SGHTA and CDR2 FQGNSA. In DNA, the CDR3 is TGTGCCAGCAGCTTAGGTTCAGCCCAAGATATGGCTGGACAGTACTTC. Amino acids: CASSLGSAQDMAGQYF.

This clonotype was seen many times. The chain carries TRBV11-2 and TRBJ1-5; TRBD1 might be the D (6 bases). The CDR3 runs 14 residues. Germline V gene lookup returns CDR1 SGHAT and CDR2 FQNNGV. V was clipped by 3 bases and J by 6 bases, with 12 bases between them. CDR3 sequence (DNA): TGTGCCAGCAGCTTGAACAGGGTAGGTCAGCCCCAGCATTTT. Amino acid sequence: CASSLNRVGQPQHF.

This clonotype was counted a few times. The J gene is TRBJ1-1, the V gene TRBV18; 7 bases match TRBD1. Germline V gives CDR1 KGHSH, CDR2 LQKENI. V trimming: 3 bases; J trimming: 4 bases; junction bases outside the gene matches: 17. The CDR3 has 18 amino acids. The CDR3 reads CASSPRGTAQTWSTEAFF. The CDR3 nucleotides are TGTGCCAGCTCACCCCGGGGGACAGCACAAACCTGGAGCACTGAAGCTTTCTTT.

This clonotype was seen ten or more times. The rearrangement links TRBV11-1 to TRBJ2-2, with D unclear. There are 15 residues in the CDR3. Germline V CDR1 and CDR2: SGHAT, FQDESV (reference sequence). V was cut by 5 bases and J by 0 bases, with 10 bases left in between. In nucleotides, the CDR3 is TGTGCCAGCAGCCCGATAGCCCCGAACACCGGGGAGCTGTTTTTT. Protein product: CASSPIAPNTGELFF. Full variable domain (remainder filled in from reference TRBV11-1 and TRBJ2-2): EAEVAQSPRYKITEKSQAVAFWCDPISGHATLYWYRQILGQGPELLVQFQDESVVDDSQLPKDRFSAERLKGVDSTLKIQPAELGDSAMYLCASSPIAPNTGELFFGEGSRLTVL.

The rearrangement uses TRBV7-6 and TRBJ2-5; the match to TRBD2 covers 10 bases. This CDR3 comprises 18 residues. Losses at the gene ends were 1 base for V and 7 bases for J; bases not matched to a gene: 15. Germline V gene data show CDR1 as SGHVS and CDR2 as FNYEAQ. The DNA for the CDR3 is TGTGCCAGCAGCTTAGAGCTAGCGGGGGCGAACTCCTCCGGGACCCAGTACTTC. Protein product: CASSLELAGANSSGTQYF.

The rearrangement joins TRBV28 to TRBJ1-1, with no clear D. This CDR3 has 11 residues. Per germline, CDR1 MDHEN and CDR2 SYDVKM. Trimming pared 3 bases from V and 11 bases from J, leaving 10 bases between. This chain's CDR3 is CASSFEVTAFF. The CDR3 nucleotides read TGTGCCAGCAGTTTCGAGGTAACGGCTTTCTTT.

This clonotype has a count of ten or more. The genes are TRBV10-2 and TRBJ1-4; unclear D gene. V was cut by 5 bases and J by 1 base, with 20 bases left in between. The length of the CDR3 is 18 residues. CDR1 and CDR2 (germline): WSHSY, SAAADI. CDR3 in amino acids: CASSYKFGQAGTNEKLFF. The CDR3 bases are TGCGCCAGCAGTTACAAGTTTGGCCAGGCCGGAACTAATGAAAAACTGTTTTTT.